The 26 T cell receptor beta chains in this list originate from one sample, sequenced in a study of control samples from healthy donors and cancer patients. Profiled with immunoSEQ multiplex PCR; TCRdb holds only in-frame clones, not every one. Of over 150,000 clones in the sample, 90% to 95% are singletons; the top ten hold 1.3% to 1.5%. Specimen: blood. Every receptor here comes from a young woman in good health.

This sequence joins TRBV6-6 and TRBJ1-1; D ambiguous. The CDR3 contains 19 residues. Trimming pared 6 bases from V and 2 bases from J, leaving 28 bases between. Germline CDR1 MNHNY, CDR2 SVGAGI (reference sequence). The CDR3 loop reads CASSYRNFRGRPGNTEAFF. The DNA for the CDR3 is TGTGCCAGCAGCTACCGAAATTTCCGAGGGAGACCTGGAAACACTGAAGCTTTCTTT.

The V and J genes are TRBV6-2 or TRBV6-3 and TRBJ1-5; TRBD1 matches at 9 bases. Germline CDR1 reads MNHEY; CDR2 reads SVGEGT. The CDR3 is 19 residues long. V gave up 0 bases and J gave up 0 bases; unmatched junction bases: 9. CDR3 nucleotide sequence: TGTGCCAGCAGTTACTCGATTGGACAGGGGCTCTATAGCAATCAGCCCCAGCATTTT. Translation gives CASSYSIGQGLYSNQPQHF.

The CDR3 bases are TGTGCCAGCAGTTCTCCCGACGGCTCTGGGGCCAACGTCCTGACTTTC. Translating it yields CASSSPDGSGANVLTF. V gene TRBV6-5 combines with J gene TRBJ2-6; D call uncertain. Germline V lookup: CDR1 MNHEY, CDR2 SVGAGI. CDR3 length: 16 residues. Deletions cut 4 bases from V and 0 bases from J, with 10 bases between.

The chain uses TRBV19 and TRBJ2-5; tentative D call: TRBD1 (6 bases). The CDR3 length is 16 residues. Germline V gene sequence: CDR1 LNHDA, CDR2 SQIVND (reference sequence). V dropped 1 base and J dropped 2 bases, with 14 bases sitting between them. The CDR3 DNA follows: TGTGCCAGTAGTATAGCCGGGACAACCGCTCAAGAGACCCAGTACTTC. Translated: CASSIAGTTAQETQYF.

The V and J genes are TRBV7-9 and TRBJ2-1, with TRBD2 matching 7 bases. The CDR3 covers 15 residues. Trimming at V came to 2 bases and at J to 4 bases, leaving 5 bases not matched to a gene. CDR1 is SEHNR and CDR2 is FQNEAQ in the germline V gene (reference sequence). The CDR3 spells CASSLLRGGYNEQFF. DNA for the CDR3: TGTGCCAGCAGCTTACTAAGGGGAGGGTACAATGAGCAGTTCTTC.

The V and J genes are TRBV29-1 and TRBJ1-1; D remains unclear. The V gene's germline CDR1 is SQVTM and CDR2 ANQGSEA. The CDR3 loop spans 14 amino acids. Deletions cut 4 bases from V and 0 bases from J, with 12 bases between. CDR3 sequence: CSVVRAGMNTEAFF. CDR3 DNA sequence: TGCAGCGTTGTGAGGGCAGGTATGAACACTGAAGCTTTCTTT. The whole variable domain, remainder taken from reference TRBV29-1 and TRBJ1-1, is SAVISQKPSRDICQRGTSLTIQCQVDSQVTMMFWYRQQPGQSLTLIATANQGSEATYESGFVIDKFPISRPNLTFSTLTVSNMSPEDSSIYLCSVVRAGMNTEAFFGQGTRLTVV.

The chain links TRBV7-2 to TRBJ2-7; 12 bases are a match to TRBD2. Germline CDR1 and CDR2: SGHTA and FQGNSA. CDR3 length: 15 amino acids. Unmatched junction bases numbered 7, after V lost 4 bases and J lost 6 bases. The CDR3 nucleotides read TGTGCCAGCAGCTACTCTAGCGGGGGGGCCATCGAGCAGTACTTC. This translates into CASSYSSGGAIEQYF.

The chain uses TRBV27 and TRBJ2-1; 9 bases are a match to TRBD2. With 6 bases clipped from V and 7 bases from J, the junction kept 10 bases outside the gene matches. The CDR3 covers 15 residues. Germline CDR1 reads MNHEY; CDR2 reads SMNVEV (reference sequence). The CDR3 region has the DNA TGTGCCAGCAGCCAGACTAGCGGAGGATGGAATGAGCAGTTCTTC. Its protein product is CASSQTSGGWNEQFF.

This chain uses TRBV7-9 with TRBJ2-1; 7 nucleotides agree with TRBD1. The CDR3 loop spans 15 amino acids. Losses at the gene ends were 5 bases for V and 3 bases for J; bases not matched to a gene: 7. Per germline, CDR1 SEHNR and CDR2 FQNEAQ (reference sequence). The CDR3 DNA reads TGTGCCAGCAGCCAGTGGGGACAGATCTACAATGAGCAGTTCTTC. Translating it yields CASSQWGQIYNEQFF.

V gene TRBV6-2 or TRBV6-3 combines with J gene TRBJ1-5; unclear D gene. The CDR3 has 16 amino acids. V was trimmed by 6 bases and J by 7 bases, leaving 22 bases between them. Germline V CDR1 and CDR2: MNHEY, SVGEGT. The CDR3 region is CASRPGGIRSGQPQHF. Here the CDR3 DNA reads TGTGCCAGCAGACCTGGAGGGATTAGGTCAGGCCAGCCCCAGCATTTT.

The CDR3 bases are TGTGCCAGCAGCTGGACAGGGGGCGGAAAACTGTTTTTT. This translates into CASSWTGGGKLFF. The rearrangement uses TRBV7-2 and TRBJ1-4; 11 nucleotides match TRBD1. J gave up 10 bases and V 4 bases, and 2 bases lay outside the gene matches. The V gene's germline CDR1 is SGHTA and CDR2 FQGNSA. CDR3 length: 13 amino acids.

The chain uses TRBV5-6 and TRBJ1-4; 10 bases agree with TRBD1. CDR1 SGHDT and CDR2 YYEEEE come from the germline V gene. CDR3 length: 17 residues. V was clipped by 4 bases and J by 0 bases; unmatched bases: 6. In DNA form, the CDR3 reads TGTGCCAGCAGCGTGACAGGGGGCTTACCAACTAATGAAAAACTGTTTTTT. It codes for CASSVTGGLPTNEKLFF.

V usage is TRBV28 and J usage is TRBJ2-1, with 13 bases fitting TRBD2. The CDR3 covers 18 residues. Trimming cost V 4 bases and J 5 bases; bases outside gene matches: 11. Per germline, CDR1 MDHEN and CDR2 SYDVKM. CDR3 amino acids: CASSSIFGTSGEHNEQFF. The CDR3, as DNA: TGTGCCAGCAGTTCCATATTTGGGACTAGCGGGGAACACAATGAGCAGTTCTTC.

J is TRBJ2-3 and V is TRBV4-2; 8 bases are shared with TRBD2. Germline values: CDR1 LGHNA, CDR2 YNFKEQ. The J segment lost 7 bases and the V segment lost 4 bases, leaving 7 bases of the junction unmatched. The CDR3 covers 14 residues. CDR3 coding DNA: TGTGCCAGCAGCCCTAAGCGGGGGCTCAATACGCAGTATTTT. This translates into CASSPKRGLNTQYF.

The chain has TRBV3-1 (or the pseudogene TRBV3-2) and TRBJ1-2, with D hard to call. CDR1 is LGHDT, CDR2 YNNKEL, per germline (reference sequence). The CDR3 has 13 amino acids. With 5 bases removed from V and 1 base from J, the gap between germline ends came to 8 bases. CDR3 sequence: CASSFGDNYGYTF. The DNA of the CDR3 is TGTGCCAGCAGCTTCGGGGATAACTATGGCTACACCTTC.

The chain employs TRBV3-1 (or the pseudogene TRBV3-2) and TRBJ2-1, with 8 bases identical to TRBD1. The V gene's germline CDR1 is LGHDT and CDR2 YNNKEL (reference sequence). The CDR3 is 14 residues long. The J segment lost 7 bases and the V segment lost 3 bases, leaving 5 bases of the junction unmatched. This chain's CDR3 is CASSHSTGGNEQFF. The CDR3 DNA follows: TGTGCCAGCAGCCATTCCACAGGGGGTAATGAGCAGTTCTTC.

The V call is TRBV7-2, the J call TRBJ1-4; unclear D gene. The CDR3 covers 15 residues. Germline lookup yields CDR1 SGHTA and CDR2 FQGNSA. Deletions cut 3 bases from V and 0 bases from J, with 8 bases between. The chain's CDR3 is CASSLKAATNEKLFF. CDR3 sequence (DNA): TGTGCCAGCAGCTTGAAGGCCGCAACTAATGAAAAACTGTTTTTT.

The chain employs TRBV19 and TRBJ2-3; 8 nucleotides align to TRBD1. The CDR3 runs 15 residues. CDR1 LNHDA and CDR2 SQIVND come from the germline V gene (reference sequence). Trimming at V came to 4 bases and at J to 2 bases, leaving 5 bases not matched to a gene. For the CDR3, the DNA is TGTGCCAGTAGTAGAGGGACAGGTAACACAGATACGCAGTATTTT. It encodes CASSRGTGNTDTQYF.

The chain uses TRBV7-2 and TRBJ1-5; possible D gene TRBD1, 6 bases. This CDR3 spans 17 amino acids. V was cut by 0 bases and J by 4 bases, with 16 bases left in between. CDR1 is SGHTA, CDR2 FQGNSA, per germline. The CDR3 reads CASSLATRAGANQPQHF. The CDR3 bases are TGTGCCAGCAGCTTAGCGACCAGGGCGGGGGCTAATCAGCCCCAGCATTTT.

This clone was detected once. This chain uses TRBV6-5 with TRBJ2-2; D perhaps matches TRBD1 (7 bases). V was trimmed by 7 bases and J by 4 bases, leaving 16 bases between them. CDR1 is MNHEY, CDR2 SVGAGI, per germline. The length of the CDR3 is 15 residues. The CDR3 coding sequence is TGTGCCAGCACTAGGAGGGGGCGCGGCACCGGGGAGCTGTTTTTT. It yields the protein CASTRRGRGTGELFF.

Comments on this clone: This same CDR3 is encoded by further DNA sequences in the sample. The V call is TRBV7-2, the J call TRBJ2-7, with 7 bases aligning to TRBD2. Per germline, CDR1 SGHTA and CDR2 FQGNSA. The J segment lost 0 bases and the V segment lost 3 bases, leaving 2 bases of the junction unmatched. This CDR3 region has 14 residues. This chain's CDR3 is CASSFGGGSYEQYF. The CDR3 DNA is TGTGCCAGCAGCTTCGGCGGGGGCTCCTACGAGCAGTACTTC.

This clone was recorded once. The J gene is TRBJ2-6, the V gene TRBV6-2 or TRBV6-3; D not resolved. Trimming removed 2 bases at V and 3 bases at J, with 8 bases between. The CDR3 consists of 15 residues. Germline V gene sequence: CDR1 MNHEY, CDR2 SVGEGT. CDR3 coding DNA: TGTGCCAGCAGTTACGCGGTAGGTGGGGCCAACGTCCTGACTTTC. This sequence encodes CASSYAVGGANVLTF.

The chain links TRBV2 to TRBJ1-2; D call uncertain. Trimming stripped 2 bases from V and 5 bases from J, with 12 bases between. CDR1 SNHLY and CDR2 FYNNEI come from the germline V gene. The CDR3 extends over 14 amino acids. The CDR3 sequence is CASSESGIGYGYTF. In nucleotides, the CDR3 is TGTGCCAGCAGTGAATCCGGGATCGGTTATGGCTACACCTTC.

V and J are TRBV24-1 and TRBJ1-5; D uncertain. V shed 3 bases and J shed 3 bases, with 11 bases lying between them. CDR3 length: 15 amino acids. The germline CDR1 and CDR2 sequences are KGHDR and SFDVKD. CDR3 nucleotides: TGTGCCACCAGTGATACGGGAGAGGTCAATCAGCCCCAGCATTTT. Protein sequence: CATSDTGEVNQPQHF.

CDR3 loop: CASSTLQGGAQHF. DNA of the CDR3: TGTGCCAGTAGTACCCTACAGGGGGGGGCCCAGCATTTT. The chain uses TRBV19 and TRBJ1-5, with 8 bases that match TRBD1. The CDR3 runs to 13 residues. V shed 4 bases and J 11 bases; nucleotides not matched to a gene: 7. CDR1 is LNHDA, CDR2 SQIVND, per germline (reference sequence).

This chain connects TRBV11-2 to TRBJ1-2; possibly TRBD1 for D (6 bases). Trimming took 4 bases from V and 4 from J, leaving 19 bases between them. This CDR3 has 16 residues. CDR1 and CDR2 from the germline V gene are SGHAT and FQNNGV. CDR3 nucleotides: TGTGCCAGCAGCTCCCTAACAGGGACTCCGGGCTATGGCTACACCTTC. Its protein is CASSSLTGTPGYGYTF. Based on the CDR3 plus reference TRBV11-2 and TRBJ1-2, the full variable domain is EAGVAQSPRYKIIEKRQSVAFWCNPISGHATLYWYQQILGQGPKLLIQFQNNGVVDDSQLPKDRFSAERLKGVDSTLKIQPAKLEDSAVYLCASSSLTGTPGYGYTFGSGTRLTVV.